These T cell receptor beta chains were read from a single sample in a study of blood T cells in healthy people across ages. TCRdb re-derived calls from the 5' RACE reads in MiXCR, one entry per CDR3 protein. The sample has 2 million or so distinct CDR3 sequences, just under 50% seen once. Sequencing was performed on blood. These receptors came from a woman in her thirties or forties in good health. Each CDR3 is given with its conserved first and last residue. The D gene is left open where the match is weak. The listing skips clone size in some rows; elsewhere it reads once, few, many or a size class.

. | TRBJ2-3 | . | TRBV20-1 | TGCAGTGCTTATTTCCGTGTGGGGAATCGTATCACAGATACGCAGTATTTT | CSAYFRVGNRITDTQYF
. | TRBJ2-1 | . | TRBV9 | TGTGCCAGCAGCGGGACGGGTAACAATGAGCAGTTCTTC | CASSGTGNNEQFF
TRBD1 | TRBJ1-1 | . | TRBV7-3 | TGTGCCAGCAGCCGAGGAGGGACAGGGCAGACTGAAGCTTTCTTT | CASSRGGTGQTEAFF
. | TRBJ2-1 | . | TRBV28 | TGTGCCAGCAGAAAAAACGGGTACAATGAGCAGTTCTTC | CASRKNGYNEQFF
. | TRBJ2-7 | once | TRBV29-1 | TGCAGCGTTGAAGGGCCCAAGGCCTACGAGCAGTACTTC | CSVEGPKAYEQYF
. | TRBJ1-2 | . | TRBV29-1 | TGCAGCGTTGGTGACGGGGGCTATGGCTACACCTTC | CSVGDGGYGYTF
TRBD1 | TRBJ1-2 | . | TRBV6-1 | TGTGCCAGCAGTGAAATGATGGGACAGGGGGCCGGTGGCTACACCTTC | CASSEMMGQGAGGYTF
. | TRBJ2-7 | . | TRBV6-2/TRBV6-3 | TGTGCCAGCAGTTACTCGAGACAGGAGAGGACCTACGAGCAGTACTTC | CASSYSRQERTYEQYF
. | TRBJ2-5 | few | TRBV25-1 | TGTGCCAGCAGTGAGAATAGGGTGGAGGCTGGAATCCAAGAGACCCAGTACTTC | CASSENRVEAGIQETQYF
. | TRBJ2-7 | . | TRBV24-1 | TGTGCCACCAGAGTGTGGGGGGTCGGCTACGAGCAGTACTTC | CATRVWGVGYEQYF
TRBD1 | TRBJ2-1 | . | TRBV29-1 | TGCAGCGGCCTAGGGGGCGCCTCCTACAATGAGCAGTTCTTC | CSGLGGASYNEQFF
. | TRBJ1-5 | . | TRBV12-3/TRBV12-4 | TGTGCCAGCAGAGACGGGCAAGATCAGCCCCAGCATTTT | CASRDGQDQPQHF
. | TRBJ1-2 | . | TRBV28 | TGTGCCAGCAGTTGGCGGGGGGCCTATGGCTACACCTTC | CASSWRGAYGYTF
. | TRBJ2-3 | . | TRBV4-1 | TGCGCCAGCAGCCAAGCCCCGTTGGGGCTAGTAACAGATACGCAGTATTTT | CASSQAPLGLVTDTQYF
. | TRBJ2-1 | few | TRBV7-2 | TGTGCCAGCAGCTTAGCTGGTCCGTGGGGACTTTCCTACAATGAGCAGTTCTTC | CASSLAGPWGLSYNEQFF
. | TRBJ2-5 | . | TRBV5-1 | TGCGCCAGCAGCTTGGAAGTGACATGGGTCGGGGAGACCCAGTACTTC | CASSLEVTWVGETQYF
. | TRBJ2-3 | . | TRBV4-1 | TGCGCCAGCAGCCAAGTCACAGTCCTTAGCACAGATACGCAGTATTTT | CASSQVTVLSTDTQYF
. | TRBJ2-4 | many | TRBV28 | TGTGCCAGCAGTATGGGAAGGAGGGTGGAGGAAAACATTCAGTACTTC | CASSMGRRVEENIQYF
. | TRBJ2-5 | . | TRBV6-5 | TGTGCCAGCAGTTACGGAAGGGCGAGGGAGACCCAGTACTTC | CASSYGRARETQYF
. | TRBJ1-4 | . | TRBV13 | TGTGCCAGCAGCTTAGGCGCCAGGGAAGGGGAAAAACTGTTTTTT | CASSLGAREGEKLFF
TRBD1 | TRBJ2-3 | few | TRBV20-1 | TGCAGTGCTAGCAAGGGGGCAAGCCCCAATGCGCAGTATTTT | CSASKGASPNAQYF
. | TRBJ2-5 | . | TRBV4-1 | TGCGCCAGCAGCCAAGGGCCTTACAATGAGCAGTACTTC | CASSQGPYNEQYF
. | TRBJ2-5 | . | TRBV7-2 | TGTGCCAGCAGCTTAGCGCAGTCGGCAGTGGGAGAGACCCAGTACTTC | CASSLAQSAVGETQYF
. | TRBJ2-7 | few | TRBV28 | TGTGCCAGCAGAAGTATAGGGGGTGACGAGCAGTACTTC | CASRSIGGDEQYF
. | TRBJ1-2 | few | TRBV4-3 | TGCGCCAGCAGCCAAGAATTAGCCCGCCGGGGCTATGGCTACACCTTC | CASSQELARRGYGYTF
TRBD1 | TRBJ2-5 | . | TRBV27 | TGTGCCAGCAGTCCAACCAGGGACAGCCAAGAGACCCAGTACTTC | CASSPTRDSQETQYF
. | TRBJ2-5 | . | TRBV7-9 | TGTGCCAGCAGCCGACCAGACGGGCAAGAGACCCAGTACTTC | CASSRPDGQETQYF